This T cell receptor (beta chain) comes out of a study of vaccination effects on CD4 cells after COVID-19. Under the ViraFEST assay, PBMC were stimulated with viral peptide pools so that antigen-specific CD4+ T cells expanded. Sequencing was performed afterwards. When more than 9 days of culture had elapsed, CD4+ T cells were isolated. Participants were given two doses of BNT162b2 or mRNA-1273 vaccine. Nucleocapsid antibody tests were negative, and the vaccine recipients had no prior SARS-CoV-2 infection. The germline gives CDR1 MNHEY, CDR2 SVGEGT. The CDR3 spans 13 residues. Trimming removed 5 bases from V and 5 bases from J, with 12 bases in between. Overall study results and limits: At late timepoints after vaccination, vaccine- and infection-induced clones shrank markedly. Vaccine-induced clones in healthy vaccinees cross-reacted with common cold coronaviruses in only 1 of 255 cases.

The method was immunoSEQ multiplex PCR; TCRdb's version includes in-frame clones alone and lacks a portion of them. The sample lists approximately 30,000 clones, about 73% occurring once. Turning to this clone: The antigen is undetermined.

The sequencing used CD4+ T cells from PBMCs cultured with HCoV-NL63 spike peptides, collected after COVID-19 vaccination. V and J are TRBV6-2 or TRBV6-3 and TRBJ2-5, with D uncertain. The clonotype was recovered from a human donor who received a COVID-19 vaccine. The CDR3 spells CASSNVPPETQYF. CDR3 sequence (DNA): TGTGCCAGCAGTAATGTCCCCCCGGAGACCCAGTACTTC.